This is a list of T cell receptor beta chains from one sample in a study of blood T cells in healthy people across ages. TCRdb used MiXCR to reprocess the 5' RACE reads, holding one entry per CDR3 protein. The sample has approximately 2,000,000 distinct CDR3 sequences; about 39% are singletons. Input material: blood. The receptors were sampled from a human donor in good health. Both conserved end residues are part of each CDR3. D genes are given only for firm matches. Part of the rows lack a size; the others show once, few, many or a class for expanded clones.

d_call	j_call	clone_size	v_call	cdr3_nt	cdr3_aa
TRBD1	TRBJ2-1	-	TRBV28	TGTGCCAGCAGTGAACAGGGGCTAAACAATGAGCAGTTCTTC	CASSEQGLNNEQFF
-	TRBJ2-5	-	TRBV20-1	TGCAGTGCTAGAAATGGGGGGGCGGGAGAGACCCAGTACTTC	CSARNGGAGETQYF
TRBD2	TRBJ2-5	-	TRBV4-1	TGCGCCAGCAGCCAACCTAGCGGGGGTGGGGAGACCCAGTACTTC	CASSQPSGGGETQYF
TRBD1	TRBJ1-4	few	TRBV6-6	TGTGCCAGCAGCTCCCCGGGACAGGGGAACGAAAAACTGTTTTTT	CASSSPGQGNEKLFF
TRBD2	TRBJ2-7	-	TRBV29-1	TGCAGCGTCGGAGAGCGGGGGCCCCGCTACGAGCAGTACTTC	CSVGERGPRYEQYF
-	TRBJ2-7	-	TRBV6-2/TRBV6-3	TGTGCCAGCAGTCCATCCGTTCAGCCGGGTCCGTACGAGCAGTACTTC	CASSPSVQPGPYEQYF
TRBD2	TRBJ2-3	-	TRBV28	TGTGCCAGCGGAGGACTAGCGGGGCACCGCACAGATACGCAGTATTTT	CASGGLAGHRTDTQYF
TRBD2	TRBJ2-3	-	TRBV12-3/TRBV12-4	TGTGCCAGCAGGCTGGGAGGGACTAGCACAGATACGCAGTATTTT	CASRLGGTSTDTQYF
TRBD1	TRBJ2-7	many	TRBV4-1	TGCGCCAGCAGCCAGAGGACAGGGGCCTACGAGCAGTACTTC	CASSQRTGAYEQYF
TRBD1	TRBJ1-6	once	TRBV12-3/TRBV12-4	TGTGCCAGCAACCGAGGACAGGGATCCCTTTCACCCCTCCACTTT	CASNRGQGSLSPLHF
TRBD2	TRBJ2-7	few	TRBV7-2	TGTGCCAGCAGCTTAGTGGGAGCGGGGACCCCCGAGCAGTACTTC	CASSLVGAGTPEQYF
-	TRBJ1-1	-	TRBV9	TGTGCCAGCAGCCCCCTGGGGGAGAACACTGAAGCTTTCTTT	CASSPLGENTEAFF
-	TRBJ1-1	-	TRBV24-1	TGTGCCACCAGGCGGACCAGCGGAAGTGAAGCTTTCTTT	CATRRTSGSEAFF
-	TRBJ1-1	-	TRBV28	TGTGCCAGCACCATTAGGGAGGGGAGGACTGAAGCTTTCTTT	CASTIREGRTEAFF
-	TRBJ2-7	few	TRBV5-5	TGTGCCAGCAGCCCCCATCACTCCGAGCAGTACTTC	CASSPHHSEQYF
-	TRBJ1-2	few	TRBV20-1	TGCAGTGCTAGAGTAGGGCGAGGATATGGCTACACCTTC	CSARVGRGYGYTF
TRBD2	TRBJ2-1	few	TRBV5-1	TGCGCCAGCAGCCGACTAGCCTCGGGTAATGAGCAGTTCTTC	CASSRLASGNEQFF
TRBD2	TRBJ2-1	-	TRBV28	TGTGCCAGCAGGCCAGGCGGGGGTTGGGACAATGAGCAGTTCTTC	CASRPGGGWDNEQFF
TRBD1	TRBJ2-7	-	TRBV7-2	TGTGCCAGCAGCGCAGGACAGGGGAATTTCTACGAGCAGTACTTC	CASSAGQGNFYEQYF
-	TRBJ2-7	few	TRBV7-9	TGTGCCAGCAGCTTAGGGCCTGGCGGCATCTCTCCCTACGAGCAGTACTTC	CASSLGPGGISPYEQYF
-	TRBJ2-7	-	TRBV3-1	TGTGCCAGCGTACTTATGGGGATATACGAGCAGTACTTC	CASVLMGIYEQYF
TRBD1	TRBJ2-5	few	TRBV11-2	TGTGCCAGTTCCGGACAGGGTCATCAAGAGACCCAGTACTTC	CASSGQGHQETQYF
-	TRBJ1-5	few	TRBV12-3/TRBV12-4	TGTGCCAGCAGTGCCCTCGAGGGGGGCCAGCATTTT	CASSALEGGQHF
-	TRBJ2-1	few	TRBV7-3	TGTGCCAGCAGCTTAAAGTGGGGGGATGAGCAGTTCTTC	CASSLKWGDEQFF
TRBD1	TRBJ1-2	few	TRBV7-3	TGTGCCAGCAGCTCATTGGACAGGGAAGGCTACACCTTC	CASSSLDREGYTF
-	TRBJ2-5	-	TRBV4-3	TGCGCCAGTAGCCGCCTGTCCGGGGCGCAAGAGACCCAGTACTTC	CASSRLSGAQETQYF